This T cell receptor beta chain originates from a study of vaccination and CD4 T cells after COVID-19. Overall study: Control cultures used a CEFX viral epitope pool, an HIV-1 Nef peptide pool, or no peptide. Study results and limitations: Spike mono-reactivity applied to 304 of 307 vaccine-specific clones detected in convalescent patients. Of the reactive clones in convalescent patients, a median about 86% showed up only post-vaccination.

As to treatment: roughly 10-day PBMC culture with coronavirus spike peptide pools or control peptides (ViraFEST assay). Germline V gene data show CDR1 as DFQATT and CDR2 as SNEGSKA (reference sequence). V was cut by 4 bases and J by 0 bases, with 25 bases left in between. This CDR3 spans 19 amino acids. Sequencing of DNA taken from cultured CD4+ T cells relied on the Oncomine TCR Beta short-read assay. Scientists extracted genomic DNA from CD4+ T cells grown in culture. TCRdb re-derived calls from the PCR reads in MiXCR, one entry per CDR3 protein. This sample has approximately 17,000 distinct CDR3 sequences; approximately 48% occur once, and the top ten carry around 6.3%. Turning to this clonotype: As yet, its antigen is unknown.

The specimen was CD4+ T cells from blood, cultured in vitro. The chain carries TRBV20-1 and TRBJ2-1; maybe TRBD2 (7 bases). This TCR derives from a human donor who had recovered from COVID-19. The CDR3 loop is CSAKPKGGAVISSYNEQFF. The CDR3 DNA follows: TGCAGTGCTAAACCCAAAGGGGGGGCGGTCATAAGCTCCTACAATGAGCAGTTCTTC.